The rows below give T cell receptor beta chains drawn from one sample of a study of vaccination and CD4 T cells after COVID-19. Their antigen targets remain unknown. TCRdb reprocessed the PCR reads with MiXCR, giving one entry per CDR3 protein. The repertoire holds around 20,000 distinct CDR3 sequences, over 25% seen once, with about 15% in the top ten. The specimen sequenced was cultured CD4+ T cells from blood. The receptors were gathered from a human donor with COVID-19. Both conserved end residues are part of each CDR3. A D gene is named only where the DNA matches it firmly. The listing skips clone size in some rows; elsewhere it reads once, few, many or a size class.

CAISELGGRNTDTQYF	TGTGCCATCAGTGAGTTGGGGGGCAGGAACACAGATACGCAGTATTTT	few	NA	TRBV10-3	TRBJ2-3
CASRTDSSGNTIYF	TGTGCCAGCAGGACGGACAGCTCTGGAAACACCATATATTTT	NA	NA	TRBV12-3/TRBV12-4	TRBJ1-3
CASSTGASNQPQHF	TGTGCCAGCAGTACAGGGGCTAGCAATCAGCCCCAGCATTTT	few	TRBD1	TRBV6-1	TRBJ1-5
CASSLGETQYF	TGTGCCAGCAGCTTAGGAGAGACCCAGTACTTC	NA	NA	TRBV11-3	TRBJ2-5
CSAPSGAFRGYTF	TGCAGTGCCCCCTCGGGGGCCTTTAGAGGCTACACCTTC	few	NA	TRBV20-1	TRBJ1-2
CASSLAGQGDSPLHF	TGTGCCAGCAGCTTAGCGGGACAGGGGGATTCACCCCTCCACTTT	NA	TRBD1	TRBV7-6	TRBJ1-6
CSAESIAQGFNEKLFF	TGCAGTGCCGAGTCAATCGCCCAGGGCTTTAATGAAAAACTGTTTTTT	NA	NA	TRBV20-1	TRBJ1-4
CASGGHRGISGANVLTF	TGTGCCAGCGGGGGCCACAGGGGCATCTCTGGGGCCAACGTCCTGACTTTC	NA	TRBD1	TRBV9	TRBJ2-6
CASSYYNEKLFF	TGTGCCAGCAGTTACTATAATGAAAAACTGTTTTTT	few	NA	TRBV2	TRBJ1-4
CASNDRVSAGYTF	TGTGCCAGTAATGACAGGGTGTCGGCTGGCTACACCTTC	NA	TRBD1	TRBV19	TRBJ1-2
CATSPSRERADTQYF	TGTGCCACCAGCCCCTCAAGGGAAAGGGCAGATACGCAGTATTTT	medium-sized	NA	TRBV15	TRBJ2-3
CASSRTGGTEAFF	TGTGCCAGCAGTCGGACAGGGGGCACTGAAGCTTTCTTT	NA	TRBD1	TRBV7-6	TRBJ1-1
CSAGDTLGSGNTIYF	TGCAGTGCTGGGGACACTTTGGGCTCTGGAAACACCATATATTTT	NA	NA	TRBV20-1	TRBJ1-3
CASSFRGDRGYTF	TGCGCCAGCAGCTTCCGGGGGGATAGGGGCTACACCTTC	NA	NA	TRBV5-1	TRBJ1-2
CAWSVQRPNTEAFF	TGTGCCTGGAGTGTACAGCGCCCAAACACTGAAGCTTTCTTT	few	NA	TRBV30	TRBJ1-1
CAWSKGATYNEQFF	TGTGCCTGGAGTAAGGGAGCAACCTACAATGAGCAGTTCTTC	few	NA	TRBV30	TRBJ2-1
CASRSGGGLGTEAFF	TGTGCCAGCCGGTCGGGAGGGGGATTGGGCACTGAAGCTTTCTTT	NA	NA	TRBV2	TRBJ1-1
CASSRGTLQPQHF	TGTGCCAGCAGCCGAGGGACACTTCAGCCCCAGCATTTT	few	NA	TRBV27	TRBJ1-5
CASGQRPGRGLGYTF	TGTGCTAGTGGTCAACGCCCGGGACGGGGACTAGGCTACACCTTC	few	NA	TRBV12-5	TRBJ1-2
CSARVNSYEQYF	TGCAGTGCTAGAGTCAACTCCTACGAGCAGTACTTC	NA	NA	TRBV20-1	TRBJ2-7
CASSSGENYGYTF	TGTGCCAGCAGCTCAGGGGAAAACTATGGCTACACCTTC	NA	NA	TRBV6-1	TRBJ1-2
CSVDPPDSYGYTF	TGCAGCGTTGACCCCCCGGACAGCTATGGCTACACCTTC	NA	NA	TRBV29-1	TRBJ1-2
CASTTGTGSYEQYF	TGTGCCAGCACGACCGGGACAGGGTCCTACGAGCAGTACTTC	few	TRBD1	TRBV6-1	TRBJ2-7
CASSPRGQRTYEQYF	TGTGCCAGCAGCCCTAGGGGACAGAGAACCTACGAGCAGTACTTC	few	TRBD1	TRBV7-2	TRBJ2-7
CASRPGQGRAEAFF	TGCGCCAGCAGGCCCGGACAGGGAAGGGCTGAAGCTTTCTTT	few	TRBD1	TRBV10-1	TRBJ1-1
CASSPGEGSTEAFF	TGTGCCAGCTCACCGGGTGAGGGATCCACTGAAGCTTTCTTT	few	NA	TRBV18	TRBJ1-1
CASSFLRGGDNQPQHF	TGTGCCAGCAGTTTCCTCCGAGGGGGAGACAATCAGCCCCAGCATTTT	few	NA	TRBV12-3/TRBV12-4	TRBJ1-5
CASSGRARDGELFF	TGTGCCAGCTCGGGCAGGGCCCGAGACGGGGAGCTGTTTTTT	NA	NA	TRBV2	TRBJ2-2
CSALWGVGDGYTF	TGCAGTGCCCTGTGGGGAGTTGGTGATGGCTACACCTTC	few	NA	TRBV20-1	TRBJ1-2
CASSPRGVSYEQYF	TGTGCCAGCAGCCCCCGCGGAGTCTCCTACGAGCAGTACTTC	NA	NA	TRBV7-6	TRBJ2-7
CASSLTAGAETQYF	TGTGCCAGCAGCTTAACAGCGGGGGCAGAGACCCAGTACTTC	few	TRBD2	TRBV7-2	TRBJ2-5
CASSPEDRYNEQFF	TGTGCCAGCAGTCCGGAGGACAGGTACAATGAGCAGTTCTTC	NA	TRBD1	TRBV28	TRBJ2-1
CASAPSGGSPLHF	TGTGCCAGCGCTCCCTCGGGGGGTTCACCCCTCCACTTT	few	NA	TRBV27	TRBJ1-6
CSAYPGANVLTF	TGCAGTGCTTATCCTGGGGCCAACGTCCTGACTTTC	few	NA	TRBV20-1	TRBJ2-6
CASSSEGQGPIYNSPLHF	TGTGCCAGCAGCTCAGAGGGCCAGGGGCCTATCTATAATTCACCCCTCCACTTT	NA	NA	TRBV7-2	TRBJ1-6
CASSLTGQPQHF	TGTGCCAGCAGCTTAACGGGTCAGCCCCAGCATTTT	NA	NA	TRBV7-3	TRBJ1-5
CASDRQCGEQYF	TGTGCCAGCGACAGACAGTGCGGGGAGCAGTACTTC	NA	NA	TRBV25-1	TRBJ2-7
CSAPGGGVTDTQYF	TGCAGTGCCCCCGGGGGAGGCGTCACAGATACGCAGTATTTT	few	NA	TRBV20-1	TRBJ2-3
CASRGGGFTGELFF	TGTGCCAGCAGAGGGGGAGGATTCACCGGGGAGCTGTTTTTT	few	NA	TRBV9	TRBJ2-2
CAWIYRGGSPLHF	TGTGCCTGGATTTACAGGGGGGGTTCACCCCTCCACTTT	few	TRBD1	TRBV30	TRBJ1-6
CASKHRVSGNTIYF	TGTGCCAGCAAACACAGGGTGTCCGGCAACACCATATATTTT	few	NA	TRBV11-2	TRBJ1-3